This TCR beta chain was captured by sequencing in a study of shared clonotypes between healthy human individuals. Study-wide context: Each donor's CD4 naive and CD4 memory cells filled three plates apiece, CD8 naive two, and CD8 memory one.

For each subset, genomic DNA was distributed in equal portions over several immunoSEQ plates. The DNA input per sorted-subset replicate PCR was 200 ng, corresponding to some 30,000 T cell genomes. Clones were sequenced by immunoSEQ multiplex PCR, and TCRdb holds only the in-frame ones, with some missing. This table has about 670,000 clones, less than 80% appearing once. All donors were healthy HIV-negative adults lacking recent acute infections or vaccinations. The CDR3 is 14 residues long. Germline CDR1 is SGHTA and CDR2 is FQGTGA. The germline V and J ends were trimmed by 0 bases and 4 bases, with 9 bases remaining between them.

The clonotype originates from a woman between 25 and 40 years old in good health. The gene calls are TRBV7-3 and TRBJ1-1; D gene uncertain. The sample was memory CD4+ T cells sorted from blood. As for subset: CD45RA-negative fraction. The CDR3 sequence: CASSLTISGTEAFF. In DNA, the CDR3 is TGTGCCAGCAGCTTAACGATCAGTGGCACTGAAGCTTTCTTT.